A selection of T cell receptor beta chains follows, all from one sample in a study of regulatory T cells in long-lasting Graves disease. MiXCR, run by TCRdb on the multiplex PCR reads, gives a single entry per CDR3 protein. There are more than 400,000 distinct CDR3 sequences in the sample; about 16% occur only once, and 10% to 15% lies in the top ten. The sample also formed part of further work on T cells in Graves' hyperthyroidism and ophthalmopathy.

This material consisted of peripheral blood mononuclear cells (PBMCs), taken at new diagnosis, from a patient treated with antithyroid drugs. The receptors originated from a middle-aged man with Graves disease. CDR3s include the opening cysteine and the closing phenylalanine or tryptophan. D genes are given only for firm matches. Not every row has a clone size; where given, it reads once, few, many or a size class.

clone_size d_call j_call v_call cdr3_aa cdr3_nt
few TRBD2 TRBJ2-3 TRBV4-1 CASSQDQPAGRTDTQYF TGCGCCAGCAGCCAAGATCAGCCAGCGGGACGGACAGATACGCAGTATTTT
- - TRBJ2-3 TRBV3-1 CASSPRLLADTQYF TGTGCCAGCAGCCCACGGCTCCTGGCGGATACGCAGTATTTT
few - TRBJ1-4 TRBV3-1 CASSQGDGLREKLFF TGTGCCAGCAGCCAGGGGGACGGGCTAAGGGAAAAACTGTTTTTT
many TRBD1 TRBJ1-4 TRBV7-2 CASSLVPTGGGEKLFF TGTGCCAGCAGCTTAGTACCCACAGGGGGGGGGGAAAAACTGTTTTTT
- - TRBJ1-5 TRBV30 CAWTGGLNQPQHF TGTGCCTGGACGGGAGGGCTGAATCAGCCCCAGCATTTT
once - TRBJ2-2 TRBV6-1 CASRSRQWSNTGELFF TGTGCCAGCAGGTCACGACAGTGGTCGAACACCGGGGAGCTGTTTTTT
once - TRBJ1-5 TRBV20-1 CSARPSKQPQHF TGCAGTGCTCGTCCCAGCAAACAGCCCCAGCATTTT
- TRBD1 TRBJ2-7 TRBV29-1 CSVVEGGTGIGEQYF TGCAGCGTTGTCGAGGGGGGGACAGGGATCGGCGAGCAGTACTTC
many - TRBJ1-2 TRBV30 CAWRTIKGYTF TGTGCCTGGAGAACAATCAAGGGCTACACCTTC
many TRBD1 TRBJ1-5 TRBV2 CASRRTGFSNQPQHF TGTGCCAGCAGAAGGACAGGCTTTAGCAATCAGCCCCAGCATTTT
few TRBD2 TRBJ2-3 TRBV7-2 CASSLGGLATQTDTQYF TGTGCCAGCAGCTTAGGGGGACTAGCGACCCAAACAGATACGCAGTATTTT
many TRBD1 TRBJ1-1 TRBV11-2 CASSPQTGSATEAFF TGCGCCAGCAGCCCCCAGACAGGGTCGGCCACTGAAGCTTTCTTT
few TRBD2 TRBJ2-3 TRBV6-2/TRBV6-3 CASSDHAGLAGSDTQYF TGTGCCAGCAGTGACCACGCGGGACTAGCGGGGTCAGATACGCAGTATTTT
- - TRBJ2-4 TRBV19 CATVGAENIQYF TGTGCCACGGTAGGGGCCGAAAACATTCAGTACTTC
few - TRBJ2-3 TRBV20-1 CSARAPATDTQYF TGCAGTGCTAGAGCCCCGGCCACAGATACGCAGTATTTT
- TRBD2 TRBJ2-1 TRBV5-1 CASSPTSGSGNDNEQFF TGCGCCAGCAGCCCGACTAGCGGGAGCGGGAATGACAATGAGCAGTTCTTC
- - TRBJ2-1 TRBV7-6 CASSLLGSGSYNEQFF TGTGCCAGCAGCTTACTGGGCTCGGGCTCCTACAATGAGCAGTTCTTC
many - TRBJ1-6 TRBV28 CASSLGQPQVPLHF TGTGCCAGCAGTTTAGGACAGCCGCAAGTACCCCTCCACTTT
few - TRBJ2-2 TRBV27 CASSLIPGANTGELFF TGTGCCAGCAGTTTAATCCCGGGGGCGAACACCGGGGAGCTGTTTTTT
- - TRBJ1-1 TRBV30 CAWSVSTVNGQLNTEAFF TGTGCCTGGAGTGTAAGTACAGTAAACGGGCAATTGAACACTGAAGCTTTCTTT